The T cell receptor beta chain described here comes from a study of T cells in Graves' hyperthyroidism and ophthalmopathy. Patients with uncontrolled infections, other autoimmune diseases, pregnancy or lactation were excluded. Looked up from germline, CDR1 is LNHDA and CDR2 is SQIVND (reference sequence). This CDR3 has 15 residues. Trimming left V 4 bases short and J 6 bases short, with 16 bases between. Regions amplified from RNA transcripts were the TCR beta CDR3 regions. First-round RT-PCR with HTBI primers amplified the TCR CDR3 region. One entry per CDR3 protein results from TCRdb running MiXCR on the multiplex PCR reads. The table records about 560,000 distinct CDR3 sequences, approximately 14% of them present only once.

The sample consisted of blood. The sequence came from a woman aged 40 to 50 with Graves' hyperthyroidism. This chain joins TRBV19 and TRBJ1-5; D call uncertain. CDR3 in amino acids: CASSKAWGGFQPQHF. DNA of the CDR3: TGTGCCAGTAGTAAGGCCTGGGGAGGGTTTCAGCCCCAGCATTTT.